The T cell receptor (beta chain) under discussion was sequenced for a study of T cell clonality in common variable immunodeficiency. Study outcomes and limitations: Common variable immunodeficiency TCR beta sequences reportedly had fewer deletions and N-nucleotide insertions.

All CVID subjects were on immunoglobulin replacement for at least one year. A few counts support this clone. Its antigen is currently unknown. The read finishes 3 residues shy of the CDR3 end, and the germline J gene is used to complete it. The V end was cut by 6 bases, the J end by 6 bases, with 18 bases between. CDR3 length: 15 amino acids. The germline CDR1 and CDR2 sequences are DFQATT and SNEGSKA (reference sequence). Equal genomic DNA amounts from CVID and control samples were sequenced. The repertoire was sequenced with immunoSEQ multiplex PCR; TCRdb's copy has only in-frame clones and lacks some. Singletons are absent from the sample, which has tens of thousands of clones.

This sequence originates from a human donor with common variable immunodeficiency. Sequences were obtained from peripheral blood mononuclear cells. The gene calls are TRBV20-1 and TRBJ1-6, with D perhaps matching TRBD1 (5 bases). The DNA read from the CDR3 is TGCAGTGCGCCCCTTTGGGAGGGGCCTAATTCACCC. It codes for CSAPLWEGPNSP. The CDR3 reads in full as CSAPLWEGPNSPLHF.